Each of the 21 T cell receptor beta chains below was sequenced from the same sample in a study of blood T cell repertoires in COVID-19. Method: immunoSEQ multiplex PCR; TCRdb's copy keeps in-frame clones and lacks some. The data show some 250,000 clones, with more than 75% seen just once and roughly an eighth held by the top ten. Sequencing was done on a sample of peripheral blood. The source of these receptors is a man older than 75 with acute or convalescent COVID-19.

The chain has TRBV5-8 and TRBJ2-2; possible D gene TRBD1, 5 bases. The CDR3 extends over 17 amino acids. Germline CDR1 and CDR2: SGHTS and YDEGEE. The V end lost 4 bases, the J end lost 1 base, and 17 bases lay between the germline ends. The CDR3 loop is CASSQGFGPRNTGELFF. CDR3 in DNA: TGTGCCAGCAGCCAGGGTTTTGGGCCGAGGAACACCGGGGAGCTGTTTTTT.

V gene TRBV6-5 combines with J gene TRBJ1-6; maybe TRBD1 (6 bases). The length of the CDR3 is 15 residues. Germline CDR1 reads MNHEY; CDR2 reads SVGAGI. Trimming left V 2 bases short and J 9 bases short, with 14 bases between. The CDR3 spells CASSYEGVTGSPLHF. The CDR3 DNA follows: TGTGCCAGCAGTTACGAGGGGGTAACTGGTTCACCCCTCCACTTT.

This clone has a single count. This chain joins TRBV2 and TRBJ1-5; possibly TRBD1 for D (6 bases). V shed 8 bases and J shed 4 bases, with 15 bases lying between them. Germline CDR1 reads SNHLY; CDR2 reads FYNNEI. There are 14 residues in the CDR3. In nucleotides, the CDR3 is TGTGCCAGCCTTCACTCACAGGGAAATCAGCCCCAGCATTTT. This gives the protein CASLHSQGNQPQHF.

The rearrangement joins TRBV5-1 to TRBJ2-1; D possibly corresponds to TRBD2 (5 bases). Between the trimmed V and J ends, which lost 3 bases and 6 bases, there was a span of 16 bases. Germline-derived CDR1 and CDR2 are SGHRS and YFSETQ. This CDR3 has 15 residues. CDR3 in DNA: TGCGCCAGCAGCTCCGAGGGTGGGTTCTTCAATGAGCAGTTCTTC. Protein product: CASSSEGGFFNEQFF.

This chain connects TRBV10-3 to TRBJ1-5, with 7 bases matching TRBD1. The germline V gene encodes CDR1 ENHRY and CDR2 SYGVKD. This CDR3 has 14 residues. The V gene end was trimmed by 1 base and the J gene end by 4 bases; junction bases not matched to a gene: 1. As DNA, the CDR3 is TGTGCCATCAGTGAGTTGGGACAGAATCAGCCCCAGCATTTT. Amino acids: CAISELGQNQPQHF.

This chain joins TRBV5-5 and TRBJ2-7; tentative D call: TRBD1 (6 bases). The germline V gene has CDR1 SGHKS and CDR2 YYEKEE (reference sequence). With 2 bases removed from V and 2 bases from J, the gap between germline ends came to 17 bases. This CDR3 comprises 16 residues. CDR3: CASSFPGAGDPYEQYF. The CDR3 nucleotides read TGTGCCAGCAGCTTCCCAGGGGCTGGTGATCCCTACGAGCAGTACTTC.

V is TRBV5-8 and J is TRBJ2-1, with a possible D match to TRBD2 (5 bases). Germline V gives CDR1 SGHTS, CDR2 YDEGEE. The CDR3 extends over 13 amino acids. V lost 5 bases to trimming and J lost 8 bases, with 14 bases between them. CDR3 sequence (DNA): TGTGCCAGCAGTAGCGCCCCGGGCGATGAGCAGTTCTTC. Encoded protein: CASSSAPGDEQFF.

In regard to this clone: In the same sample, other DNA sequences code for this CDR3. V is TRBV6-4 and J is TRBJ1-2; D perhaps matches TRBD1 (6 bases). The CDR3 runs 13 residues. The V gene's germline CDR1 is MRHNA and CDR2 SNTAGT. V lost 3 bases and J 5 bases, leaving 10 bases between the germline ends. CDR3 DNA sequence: TGTGCCAGCAGTGAGAGGGGGGGTTATGGCTACACCTTC. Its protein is CASSERGGYGYTF.

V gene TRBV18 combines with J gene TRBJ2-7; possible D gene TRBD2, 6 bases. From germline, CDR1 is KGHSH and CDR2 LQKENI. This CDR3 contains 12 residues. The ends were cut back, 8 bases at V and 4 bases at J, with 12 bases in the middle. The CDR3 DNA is TGTGCCAGCCGGGACTCCTCGTACGAGCAGTACTTC. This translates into CASRDSSYEQYF.

CDR3 nucleotide sequence: TGTGCCAGCAGCTTAGTAGAAATCCGAGGTGAGCAGTTCTTC. Translating gives CASSLVEIRGEQFF. The rearrangement uses TRBV7-8 and TRBJ2-1; D uncertain. The CDR3 is made up of 14 amino acids. The ends were cut back, 1 base at V and 9 bases at J, with 13 bases in the middle. Germline lookup yields CDR1 SGHVS and CDR2 FQNEAQ.

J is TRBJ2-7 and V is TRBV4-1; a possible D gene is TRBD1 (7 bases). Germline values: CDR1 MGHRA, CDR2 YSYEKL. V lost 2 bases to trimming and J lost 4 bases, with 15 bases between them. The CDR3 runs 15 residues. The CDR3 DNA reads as TGCGCCAGCAGCCAACCCATCAGGGGGAGGTACGAGCAGTACTTC. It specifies CASSQPIRGRYEQYF.

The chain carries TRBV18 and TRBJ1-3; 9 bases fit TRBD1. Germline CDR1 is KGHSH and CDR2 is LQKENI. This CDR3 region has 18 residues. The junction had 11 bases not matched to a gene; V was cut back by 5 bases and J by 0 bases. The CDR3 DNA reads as TGTGCCAGCTCAAGTCCGGGACAGGGCATTTACTCTGGAAACACCATATATTTT. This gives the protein CASSSPGQGIYSGNTIYF.

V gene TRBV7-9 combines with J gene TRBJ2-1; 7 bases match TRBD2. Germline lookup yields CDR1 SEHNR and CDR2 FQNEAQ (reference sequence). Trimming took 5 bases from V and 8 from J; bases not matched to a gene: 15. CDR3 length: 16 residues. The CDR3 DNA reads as TGTGCCAGCAGCCAGACCCGGCTAGCGGAGGGAGATGAGCAGTTCTTC. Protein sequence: CASSQTRLAEGDEQFF.

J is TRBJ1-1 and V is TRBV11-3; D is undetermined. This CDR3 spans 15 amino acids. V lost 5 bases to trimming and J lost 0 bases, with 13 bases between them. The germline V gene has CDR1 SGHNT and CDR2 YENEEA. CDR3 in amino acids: CASSLAGNMNTEAFF. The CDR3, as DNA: TGTGCCAGCAGCCTAGCAGGTAATATGAACACTGAAGCTTTCTTT.

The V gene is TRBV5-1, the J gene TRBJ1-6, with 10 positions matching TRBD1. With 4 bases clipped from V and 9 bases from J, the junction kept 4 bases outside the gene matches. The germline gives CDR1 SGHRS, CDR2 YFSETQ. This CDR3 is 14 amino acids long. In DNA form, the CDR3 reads TGCGCCAGCAGCGACGGGACAGGGGCTTCACCCCTCCACTTT. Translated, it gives CASSDGTGASPLHF.

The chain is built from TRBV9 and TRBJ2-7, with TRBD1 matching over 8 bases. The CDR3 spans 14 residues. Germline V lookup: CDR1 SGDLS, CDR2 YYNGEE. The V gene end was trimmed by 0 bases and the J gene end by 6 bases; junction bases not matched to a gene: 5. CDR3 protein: CASSVAGQGSEQYF. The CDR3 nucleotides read TGTGCCAGCAGCGTAGCCGGACAGGGAAGCGAGCAGTACTTC.

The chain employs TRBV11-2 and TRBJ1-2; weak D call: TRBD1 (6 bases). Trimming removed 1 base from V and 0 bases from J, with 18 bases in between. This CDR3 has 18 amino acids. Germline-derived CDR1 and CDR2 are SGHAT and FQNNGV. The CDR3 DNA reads TGTGCCAGCAGCTTAGGAATATCGAGGACAGTGGCTAACTATGGCTACACCTTC. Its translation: CASSLGISRTVANYGYTF. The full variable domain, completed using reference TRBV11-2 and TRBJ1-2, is EAGVAQSPRYKIIEKRQSVAFWCNPISGHATLYWYQQILGQGPKLLIQFQNNGVVDDSQLPKDRFSAERLKGVDSTLKIQPAKLEDSAVYLCASSLGISRTVANYGYTFGSGTRLTVV.

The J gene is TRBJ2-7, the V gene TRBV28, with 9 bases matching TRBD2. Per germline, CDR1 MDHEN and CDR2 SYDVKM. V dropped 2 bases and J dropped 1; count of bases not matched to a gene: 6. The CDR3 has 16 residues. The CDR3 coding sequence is TGTGCCAGCAGTTTAACAGCGGGGGGAGTATCCTACGAGCAGTACTTC. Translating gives CASSLTAGGVSYEQYF. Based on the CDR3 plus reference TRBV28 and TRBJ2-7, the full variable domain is DVKVTQSSRYLVKRTGEKVFLECVQDMDHENMFWYRQDPGLGLRLIYFSYDVKMKEKGDIPEGYSVSREKKERFSLILESASTNQTSMYLCASSLTAGGVSYEQYFGPGTRLTVT.

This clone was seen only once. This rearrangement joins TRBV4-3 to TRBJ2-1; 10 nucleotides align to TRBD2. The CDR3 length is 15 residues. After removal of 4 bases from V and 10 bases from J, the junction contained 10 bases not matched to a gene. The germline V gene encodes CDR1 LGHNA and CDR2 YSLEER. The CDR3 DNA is TGCGCCAGCAGCCTACTAAGCGGGGGGGCCCAAGAGCAGTTCTTC. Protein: CASSLLSGGAQEQFF.

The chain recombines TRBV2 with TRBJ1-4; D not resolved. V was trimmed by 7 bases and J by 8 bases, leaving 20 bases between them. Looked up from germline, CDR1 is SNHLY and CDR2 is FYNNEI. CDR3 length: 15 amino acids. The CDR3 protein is CASTSSAGIGEKLFF. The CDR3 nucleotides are TGTGCCAGCACCTCTTCAGCGGGGATTGGGGAAAAACTGTTTTTT.

The CDR3 nucleotides are TGTGCCACCAGCAGAGAACCTCCGGGACTAACCACAGATACGCAGTATTTT. This sequence encodes CATSREPPGLTTDTQYF. The chain joins TRBV15 to TRBJ2-3; TRBD2 matches 7 bases. Germline V gives CDR1 LNHNV, CDR2 YYDKDF (reference sequence). The CDR3 sequence is 17 residues long. The V and J ends lost 0 bases and 2 bases, in that order; junction bases with no gene match: 8.